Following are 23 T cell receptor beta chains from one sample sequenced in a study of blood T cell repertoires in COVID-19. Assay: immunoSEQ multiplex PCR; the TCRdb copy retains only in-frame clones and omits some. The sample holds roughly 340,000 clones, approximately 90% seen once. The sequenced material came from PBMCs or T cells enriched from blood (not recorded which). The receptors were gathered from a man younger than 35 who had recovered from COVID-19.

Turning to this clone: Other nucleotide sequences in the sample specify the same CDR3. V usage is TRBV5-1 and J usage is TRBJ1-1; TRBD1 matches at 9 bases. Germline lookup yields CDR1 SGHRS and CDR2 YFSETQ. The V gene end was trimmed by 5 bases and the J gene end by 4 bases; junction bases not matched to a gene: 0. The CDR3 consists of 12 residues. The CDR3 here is CASRTGGTEAFF. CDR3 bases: TGCGCCAGCAGGACAGGGGGCACTGAAGCTTTCTTT.

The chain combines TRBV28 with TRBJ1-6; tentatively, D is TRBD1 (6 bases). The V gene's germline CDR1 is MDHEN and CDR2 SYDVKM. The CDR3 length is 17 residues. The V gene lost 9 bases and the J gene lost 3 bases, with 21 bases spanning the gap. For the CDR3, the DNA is TGTGCCAGTGCCGTCCGGGGCAGGGGAAACTATAATTCACCCCTCCACTTT. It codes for CASAVRGRGNYNSPLHF. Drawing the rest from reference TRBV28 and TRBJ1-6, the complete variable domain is DVKVTQSSRYLVKRTGEKVFLECVQDMDHENMFWYRQDPGLGLRLIYFSYDVKMKEKGDIPEGYSVSREKKERFSLILESASTNQTSMYLCASAVRGRGNYNSPLHFGNGTRLTVT.

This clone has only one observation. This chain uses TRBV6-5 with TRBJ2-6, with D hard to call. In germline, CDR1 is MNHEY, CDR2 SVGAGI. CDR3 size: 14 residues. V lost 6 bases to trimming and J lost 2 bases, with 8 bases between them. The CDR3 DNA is TGTGCCAGCAGCCGCGGAACTGGGGCCAACGTCCTGACTTTC. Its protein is CASSRGTGANVLTF.

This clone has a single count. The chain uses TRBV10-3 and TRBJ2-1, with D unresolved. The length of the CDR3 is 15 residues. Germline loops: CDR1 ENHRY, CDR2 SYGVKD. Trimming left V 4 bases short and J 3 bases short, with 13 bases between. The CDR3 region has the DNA TGTGCCATCAGTGGGTATCTCGGTTACTACAATGAGCAGTTCTTC. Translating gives CAISGYLGYYNEQFF.

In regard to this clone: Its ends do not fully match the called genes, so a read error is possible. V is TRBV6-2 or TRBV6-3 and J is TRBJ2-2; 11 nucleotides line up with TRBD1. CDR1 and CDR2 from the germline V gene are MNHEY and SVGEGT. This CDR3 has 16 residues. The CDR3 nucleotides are TGTGCCAGCAGTCACTCGGACAGGGGGCCCACCGGGGAGCTGTTTTTT. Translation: CASSHSDRGPTGELFF.

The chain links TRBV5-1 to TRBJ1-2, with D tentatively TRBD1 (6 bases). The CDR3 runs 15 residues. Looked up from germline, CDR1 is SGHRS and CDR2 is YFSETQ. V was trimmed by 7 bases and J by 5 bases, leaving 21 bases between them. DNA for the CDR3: TGCGCCAGCTCGGGTTCGGCAGGGGATAGGTATGGCTACACCTTC. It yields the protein CASSGSAGDRYGYTF.

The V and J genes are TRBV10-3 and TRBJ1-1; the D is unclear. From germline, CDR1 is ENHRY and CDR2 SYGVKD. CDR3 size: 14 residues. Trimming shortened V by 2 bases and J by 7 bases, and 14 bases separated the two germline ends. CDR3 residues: CAISEPGGQFEAFF. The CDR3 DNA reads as TGTGCCATCAGTGAGCCGGGAGGCCAGTTTGAAGCTTTCTTT.

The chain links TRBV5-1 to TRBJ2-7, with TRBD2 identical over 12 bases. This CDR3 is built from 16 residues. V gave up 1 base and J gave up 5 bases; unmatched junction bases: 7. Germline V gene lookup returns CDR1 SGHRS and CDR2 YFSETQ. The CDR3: CASSLLTSGRGHEQYF. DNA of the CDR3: TGCGCCAGCAGCTTGCTGACTAGCGGGAGAGGCCACGAGCAGTACTTC.

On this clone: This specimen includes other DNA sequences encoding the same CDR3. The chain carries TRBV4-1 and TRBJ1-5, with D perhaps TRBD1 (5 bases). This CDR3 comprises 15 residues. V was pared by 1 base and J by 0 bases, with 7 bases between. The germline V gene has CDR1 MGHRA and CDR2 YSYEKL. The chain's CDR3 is CASSQGGGSNQPQHF. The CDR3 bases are TGCGCCAGCAGCCAAGGGGGCGGTAGCAATCAGCCCCAGCATTTT.

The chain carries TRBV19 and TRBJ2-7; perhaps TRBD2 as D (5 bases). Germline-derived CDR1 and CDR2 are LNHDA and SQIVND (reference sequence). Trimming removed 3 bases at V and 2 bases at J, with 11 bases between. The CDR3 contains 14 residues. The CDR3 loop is CASSISGFAYEQYF. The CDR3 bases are TGTGCCAGTAGTATTTCGGGATTTGCCTACGAGCAGTACTTC.

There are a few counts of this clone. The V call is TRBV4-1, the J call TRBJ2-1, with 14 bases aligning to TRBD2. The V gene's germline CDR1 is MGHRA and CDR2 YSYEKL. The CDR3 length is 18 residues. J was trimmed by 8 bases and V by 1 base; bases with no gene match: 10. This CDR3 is CASSQGLAGTSGSHEQFF. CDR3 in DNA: TGCGCCAGCAGCCAAGGACTGGCCGGGACTAGCGGGAGCCATGAGCAGTTCTTC.

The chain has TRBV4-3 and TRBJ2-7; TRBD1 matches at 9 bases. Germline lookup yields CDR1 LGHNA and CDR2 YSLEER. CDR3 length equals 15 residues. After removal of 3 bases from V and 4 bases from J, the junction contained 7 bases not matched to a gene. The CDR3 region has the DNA TGCGCCAGCAGCCAGGAAACAGGGGGCAATTACGAGCAGTACTTC. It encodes CASSQETGGNYEQYF.

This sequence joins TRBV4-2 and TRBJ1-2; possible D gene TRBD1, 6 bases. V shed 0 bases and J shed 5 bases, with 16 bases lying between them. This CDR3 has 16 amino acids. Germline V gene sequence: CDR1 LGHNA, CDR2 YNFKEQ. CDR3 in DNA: TGTGCCAGCAGCCAAGATGTCTGGGGGCAGGGGTATGGCTACACCTTC. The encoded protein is CASSQDVWGQGYGYTF.

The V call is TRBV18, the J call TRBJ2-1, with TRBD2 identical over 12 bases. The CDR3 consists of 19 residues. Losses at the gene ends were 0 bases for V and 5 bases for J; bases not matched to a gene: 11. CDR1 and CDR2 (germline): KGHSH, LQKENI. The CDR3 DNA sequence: TGTGCCAGCTCACCACCGGGACTAGCGGGTTCCTTACGTAACAATGAGCAGTTCTTC. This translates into CASSPPGLAGSLRNNEQFF.

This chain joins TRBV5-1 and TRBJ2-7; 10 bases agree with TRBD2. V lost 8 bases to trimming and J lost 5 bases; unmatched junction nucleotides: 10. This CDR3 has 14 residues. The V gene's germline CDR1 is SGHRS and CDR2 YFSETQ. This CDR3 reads CASPSGRVFHEQYF. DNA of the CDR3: TGCGCCAGTCCGAGCGGGAGGGTCTTCCACGAGCAGTACTTC.

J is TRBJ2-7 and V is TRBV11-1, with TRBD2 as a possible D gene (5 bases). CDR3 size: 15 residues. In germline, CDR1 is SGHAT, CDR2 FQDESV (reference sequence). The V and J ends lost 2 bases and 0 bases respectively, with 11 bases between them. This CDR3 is CASSLPTSGSYEQYF. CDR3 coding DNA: TGTGCCAGCAGCTTACCGACCAGCGGCTCCTACGAGCAGTACTTC.

The CDR3, as DNA: TGTGCCAGTAGTCGAGCGGGAGGGTTCGGCCGCACAGATACGCAGTATTTT. Encoded protein: CASSRAGGFGRTDTQYF. V is TRBV19 and J is TRBJ2-3, with 10 bases that match TRBD2. Germline CDR1 is LNHDA and CDR2 is SQIVND (reference sequence). J lost 1 base, V lost 5 bases, and 9 bases had no gene match. This CDR3 has 17 amino acids.

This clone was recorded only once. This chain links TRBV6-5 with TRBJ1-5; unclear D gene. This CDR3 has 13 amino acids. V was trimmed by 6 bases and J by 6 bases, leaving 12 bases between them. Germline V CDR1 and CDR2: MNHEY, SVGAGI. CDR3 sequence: CASSTGSFQPQHF. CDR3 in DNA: TGTGCCAGCAGCACCGGTTCTTTTCAGCCCCAGCATTTT.

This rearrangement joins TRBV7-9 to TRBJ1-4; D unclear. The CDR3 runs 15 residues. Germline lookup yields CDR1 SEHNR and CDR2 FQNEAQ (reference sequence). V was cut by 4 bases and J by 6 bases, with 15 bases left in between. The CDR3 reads CASSSSGGRDEKLFF. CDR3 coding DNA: TGTGCCAGCAGCTCTTCAGGTGGGAGAGATGAAAAACTGTTTTTT.

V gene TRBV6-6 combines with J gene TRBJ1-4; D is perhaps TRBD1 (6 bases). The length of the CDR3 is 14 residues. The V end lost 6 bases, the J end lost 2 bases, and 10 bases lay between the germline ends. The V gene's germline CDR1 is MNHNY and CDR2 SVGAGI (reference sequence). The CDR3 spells CASSAGATNEKLFF. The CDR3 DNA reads TGTGCCAGCAGCGCAGGGGCTACTAATGAAAAACTGTTTTTT.

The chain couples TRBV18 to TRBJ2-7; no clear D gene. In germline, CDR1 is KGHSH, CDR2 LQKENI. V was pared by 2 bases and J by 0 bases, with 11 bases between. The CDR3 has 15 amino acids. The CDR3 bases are TGTGCCAGCTCACCAACAGACGTTAGCTCCTACGAGCAGTACTTC. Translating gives CASSPTDVSSYEQYF.

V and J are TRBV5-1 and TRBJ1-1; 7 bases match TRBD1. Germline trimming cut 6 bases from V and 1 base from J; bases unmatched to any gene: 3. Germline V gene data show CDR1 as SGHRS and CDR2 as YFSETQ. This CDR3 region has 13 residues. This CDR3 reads CASIGGRNTEAFF. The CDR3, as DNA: TGCGCCAGCATAGGGGGCAGGAACACTGAAGCTTTCTTT.

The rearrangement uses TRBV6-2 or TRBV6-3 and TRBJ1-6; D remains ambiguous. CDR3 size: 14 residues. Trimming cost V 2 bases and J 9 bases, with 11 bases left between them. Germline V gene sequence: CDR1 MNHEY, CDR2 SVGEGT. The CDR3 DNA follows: TGTGCCAGCAGTTACCCACAGTTTGGTTCACCCCTCCACTTT. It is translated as CASSYPQFGSPLHF.